This record covers a single T cell receptor beta chain. Its antigen is undetermined. The data were taken from a study of response to subunit inactivated influenza vaccine. From germline, CDR1 is SGHTA and CDR2 FQGNSA. Unmatched junction bases numbered 6, after V lost 6 bases and J lost 4 bases. CDR3 size: 15 residues. Study-wide points: Authors suggested each seasonal flu vaccination may recruit only limited numbers of new T cells.

TCRdb used MiXCR to reprocess the RT-PCR reads, holding one entry per CDR3 protein. Of 550,000 to 800,000 distinct CDR3 sequences detected, around 14% appear once; the ten largest clones hold around 10%. The source material was PBMCs from blood, sampled 11 to 12 days after vaccination. The TCR sequence derives from a man aged 45-65 years who received an inactivated influenza vaccine. This chain links TRBV7-2 with TRBJ2-2; 9 bases agree with TRBD2. The CDR3 DNA follows: TGTGCCAGCAGTGCACTAGCGGGTGTCACCGGGGAGCTGTTTTTT. Residues: CASSALAGVTGELFF.